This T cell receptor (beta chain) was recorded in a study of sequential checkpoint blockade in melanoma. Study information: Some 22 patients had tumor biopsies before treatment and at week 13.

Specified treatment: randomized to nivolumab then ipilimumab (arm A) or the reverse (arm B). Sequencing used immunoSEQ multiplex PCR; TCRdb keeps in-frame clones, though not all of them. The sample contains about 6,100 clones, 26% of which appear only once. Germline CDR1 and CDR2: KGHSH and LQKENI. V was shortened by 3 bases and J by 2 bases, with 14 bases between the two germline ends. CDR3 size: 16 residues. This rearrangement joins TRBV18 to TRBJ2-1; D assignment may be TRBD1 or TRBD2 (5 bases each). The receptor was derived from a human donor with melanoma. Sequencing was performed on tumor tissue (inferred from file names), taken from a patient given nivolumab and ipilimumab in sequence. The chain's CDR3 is CASSPAWGSTYNEQFF. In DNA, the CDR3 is TGTGCCAGCTCACCCGCGTGGGGGAGCACCTACAATGAGCAGTTCTTC.